The 24 T cell receptor beta chains in this list originate from one sample, sequenced in a study of cytomegalovirus exposure and HLA in healthy donors. Both 60 Vbeta primers and 13 Jbeta primers went into the PCR. TCRdb's copy holds only in-frame clones and misses some; the assay was immunoSEQ multiplex PCR. The sample includes about 110,000 clones, approximately 79% of them seen just once. Input material: PBMCs. These receptors came from a man aged 18 to 30 in good health and CMV-seronegative.

Concerning this clone: This sample includes further DNA sequences coding for the same CDR3. The rearrangement links TRBV5-1 to TRBJ1-3, with no clear D. CDR1 and CDR2 (germline): SGHRS, YFSETQ. V was pared by 2 bases and J by 0 bases, with 6 bases between. This CDR3 has 14 residues. CDR3 amino acids: CASSLGSSGNTIYF. The CDR3 DNA reads TGCGCCAGCAGCTTAGGGAGCTCTGGAAACACCATATATTTT.

This clone was seen only a few times. The rearrangement links TRBV28 to TRBJ2-3; TRBD1 agrees at 9 bases. Germline V gives CDR1 MDHEN, CDR2 SYDVKM. Trimming removed 2 bases from V and 4 bases from J; junction bases left unmatched: 4. The CDR3 is 15 amino acids. The CDR3 DNA is TGTGCCAGCAGTTTAGGGGACAGGGTCGCAGATACGCAGTATTTT. This gives the protein CASSLGDRVADTQYF.

This chain uses TRBV6-5 with TRBJ1-1; TRBD1 is a possible D gene (5 bases). Germline values: CDR1 MNHEY, CDR2 SVGAGI. The ends were cut back, 6 bases at V and 4 bases at J, with 12 bases in the middle. The CDR3 extends over 13 amino acids. The DNA for the CDR3 is TGTGCCAGCAGGCTTGCCGGGGGCACTGAAGCTTTCTTT. It is translated as CASRLAGGTEAFF.

V usage is TRBV27 and J usage is TRBJ2-7; 7 positions agree with TRBD1. The CDR3 sequence is 14 residues long. Germline CDR1 reads MNHEY; CDR2 reads SMNVEV (reference sequence). Trimming at V came to 4 bases and at J to 4 bases, leaving 7 bases not matched to a gene. The CDR3 region has the DNA TGTGCCAGCAGTTATTGGGACAGAACTTACGAGCAGTACTTC. It specifies CASSYWDRTYEQYF.

V gene TRBV19 combines with J gene TRBJ2-2; no definite D call. The CDR3 has 14 residues. CDR1 LNHDA and CDR2 SQIVND come from the germline V gene (reference sequence). The V gene lost 8 bases and the J gene lost 3 bases, with 13 bases spanning the gap. CDR3 amino acids: CASYGSGHTGELFF. In DNA form, the CDR3 reads TGTGCCAGTTACGGTTCCGGTCACACCGGGGAGCTGTTTTTT. The variable domain in full, completed from reference TRBV19 and TRBJ2-2, reads DGGITQSPKYLFRKEGQNVTLSCEQNLNHDAMYWYRQDPGQGLRLIYYSQIVNDFQKGDIAEGYSVSREKKESFPLTVTSAQKNPTAFYLCASYGSGHTGELFFGEGSRLTVL.

This clone was recorded a few times. The CDR3 DNA reads as TGTGCCAGCAGCCCTAGCGACATCGGGGAGCTGTTTTTT. It codes for CASSPSDIGELFF. The chain couples TRBV5-6 to TRBJ2-2; possibly TRBD2 for D (6 bases). Germline V lookup: CDR1 SGHDT, CDR2 YYEEEE. Trimming took 4 bases from V and 7 from J, leaving 11 bases between them. CDR3 length equals 13 residues.

CDR3 nucleotides: TGCGCCAGCAGCCCTCGGGACTTCGGGGCCAACGTCCTGACTTTC. Translation: CASSPRDFGANVLTF. The chain has TRBV4-3 and TRBJ2-6; possible D gene TRBD2, 6 bases. There are 15 residues in the CDR3. Germline V gene lookup returns CDR1 LGHNA and CDR2 YSLEER. V lost 4 bases, J lost 4 bases, and 11 bases lay in between.

This rearrangement joins TRBV5-1 to TRBJ1-1; 10 bases map to TRBD1. The CDR3 is made up of 16 amino acids. Germline V gene sequence: CDR1 SGHRS, CDR2 YFSETQ. Losses at the gene ends were 4 bases for V and 4 bases for J; bases not matched to a gene: 10. CDR3 sequence (DNA): TGCGCCAGCAGCCTTAGGGACAGGGGATACGGCACTGAAGCTTTCTTT. Its protein is CASSLRDRGYGTEAFF.

Of note for this clone: One end of the junction varies from germline; a read error may be responsible. The chain is built from TRBV10-3 and TRBJ1-2; D uncertain. The CDR3 totals 14 residues. Per the germline V gene, CDR1 is ENHRY and CDR2 is SYGVKD. CDR3 coding DNA: TGTGCCAGCAGTCACAGTTACGGGGACTATGGCTACACCTTC. It encodes CASSHSYGDYGYTF.

V gene TRBV2 combines with J gene TRBJ2-1; 8 nucleotides align to TRBD1. V lost 10 bases, J lost 0 bases, and 11 bases stayed unmatched. Germline CDR1 and CDR2: SNHLY and FYNNEI. The CDR3 loop spans 16 amino acids. The CDR3 DNA reads TGTGCCACCGGGACAGGTCTCCCGAGCTCCTACAATGAGCAGTTCTTC. Protein: CATGTGLPSSYNEQFF.

V usage is TRBV6-1 and J usage is TRBJ1-1; perhaps TRBD1 as D (6 bases). CDR1 and CDR2 (germline): MNHNS, SASEGT. Trimming stripped 8 bases from V and 1 base from J, with 17 bases between. The CDR3 runs 15 residues. The CDR3 loop is CASSLRDIQNTEAFF. For the CDR3, the DNA is TGTGCCAGCTCCTTACGGGACATACAGAACACTGAAGCTTTCTTT.

The CDR3 loop reads CASSHRGEQYF. The CDR3 region has the DNA TGCGCCAGCAGCCACAGGGGCGAGCAGTACTTC. The genes are TRBV4-1 and TRBJ2-5, with D possibly TRBD1 on 6 matching bases. The closer fit of TRBJ2-7 to the DNA end suggests the J call may be wrong. This CDR3 has 11 amino acids. Germline V CDR1 and CDR2: MGHRA, YSYEKL.

Note on this clone: This CDR3 is also generated by other DNA sequences in the sample. V gene TRBV9 combines with J gene TRBJ2-1; 9 bases map to TRBD2. Trimming cost V 0 bases and J 9 bases; bases outside gene matches: 7. CDR1 and CDR2 from the germline V gene are SGDLS and YYNGEE. This CDR3 has 15 amino acids. The CDR3 DNA follows: TGTGCCAGCAGCGTAGATGGCGGGGGGGCTGGTGAGCAGTTCTTC. Translating it yields CASSVDGGGAGEQFF.

The rearrangement links TRBV19 to TRBJ2-5; 7 bases are a match to TRBD2. CDR1 and CDR2 from the germline V gene are LNHDA and SQIVND (reference sequence). The CDR3 length is 13 residues. Unmatched junction bases numbered 6, after V lost 6 bases and J lost 5 bases. The CDR3 spells CASSGGNRETQYF. CDR3 bases: TGTGCCAGTAGCGGGGGGAATAGGGAGACCCAGTACTTC.

V and J are TRBV10-3 and TRBJ2-7; the D gene is possibly TRBD2 (6 bases). The CDR3 loop spans 13 amino acids. Between the trimmed V and J ends, which lost 6 bases and 6 bases, there was a span of 15 bases. Germline CDR1 and CDR2: ENHRY and SYGVKD. CDR3 sequence: CAISSKLEGEQYF. CDR3 DNA: TGTGCCATCAGCTCGAAACTGGAGGGCGAGCAGTACTTC.

This sequence joins TRBV5-1 and TRBJ2-7, with D possibly matching TRBD1 (6 bases). From germline, CDR1 is SGHRS and CDR2 YFSETQ. The CDR3 covers 15 residues. Trimming took off 0 bases at V and 2 bases at J, with 12 bases between the two ends. The CDR3 sequence: CASSLVGTPAYEQYF. The CDR3 region has the DNA TGCGCCAGCAGCTTGGTAGGGACACCAGCCTACGAGCAGTACTTC.

Points on this clone: Germline and junction disagree at one end, which may indicate a read error. This sequence joins TRBV7-9 and TRBJ1-1; weak D call: TRBD1 (6 bases). The CDR3 has 15 residues. Germline CDR1 and CDR2: SEHNR and FQNEAQ (reference sequence). The CDR3 DNA follows: TGTTCCAGCAACCCCGAAGGGGGGGTGAACACTGAAGCTTTCTTT. Its protein is CSSNPEGGVNTEAFF.

This clone was detected once. The chain joins TRBV19 to TRBJ2-2; TRBD1 matches at 10 bases. V dropped 5 bases and J dropped 5; count of bases not matched to a gene: 8. CDR3 size: 16 residues. Germline values: CDR1 LNHDA, CDR2 SQIVND (reference sequence). The chain's CDR3 is CASSSIRDRGTGELFF. The DNA of the CDR3 is TGTGCCAGTAGTTCAATCCGGGACAGGGGAACCGGGGAGCTGTTTTTT.

This rearrangement joins TRBV29-1 to TRBJ1-2; TRBD1 is a possible D gene (6 bases). Germline CDR1 reads SQVTM; CDR2 reads ANQGSEA. Trimming left V 7 bases short and J 0 bases short, with 21 bases between. The CDR3 runs to 16 residues. The CDR3 is CSAPGRLDSPNYGYTF. The DNA for the CDR3 is TGCAGCGCCCCGGGGCGGTTGGACAGTCCTAACTATGGCTACACCTTC.

The chain employs TRBV29-1 and TRBJ1-3; possibly TRBD1 for D (5 bases). Germline CDR1 and CDR2: SQVTM and ANQGSEA. The CDR3 extends over 14 amino acids. V dropped 4 bases and J dropped 2 bases, with 12 bases sitting between them. CDR3 bases: TGCAGCGTTGGGCTGGGGCAGGCTGGAAACACCATATATTTT. Translating it yields CSVGLGQAGNTIYF.

The V gene is TRBV4-2, the J gene TRBJ2-3, with TRBD1 matching 8 bases. Germline loops: CDR1 LGHNA, CDR2 YNFKEQ. V lost 2 bases, J lost 4 bases, and 2 bases stayed unmatched. The CDR3 totals 14 residues. CDR3 bases: TGTGCCAGCAGCCAACAGGGGGCGCCAGATACGCAGTATTTT. The encoded protein is CASSQQGAPDTQYF.

This clone was counted once. The genes are TRBV4-2 and TRBJ2-2, with D maybe TRBD2 (6 bases). The V and J ends lost 1 base and 7 bases respectively, with 13 bases between them. Germline CDR1 and CDR2: LGHNA and YNFKEQ. The CDR3 is 15 residues long. CDR3 residues: CASSQAEGQGGELFF. CDR3 coding DNA: TGTGCCAGCAGCCAAGCGGAGGGCCAGGGCGGGGAGCTGTTTTTT.

The chain combines TRBV7-2 with TRBJ2-5; TRBD1 might be the D (6 bases). The germline V gene encodes CDR1 SGHTA and CDR2 FQGNSA. V gave up 4 bases and J gave up 2 bases, with 11 bases separating them. This CDR3 contains 14 residues. CDR3 nucleotide sequence: TGTGCCAGCAGCTACCAGAGGGGGCAAGAGACCCAGTACTTC. This encodes CASSYQRGQETQYF. The full variable domain, rest sourced from reference TRBV7-2 and TRBJ2-5, is GAGVSQSPSNKVTEKGKDVELRCDPISGHTALYWYRQSLGQGLEFLIYFQGNSAPDKSGLPSDRFSAERTGGSVSTLTIQRTQQEDSAVYLCASSYQRGQETQYFGPGTRLLVL.

The chain couples TRBV6-1 to TRBJ2-2; 10 positions match TRBD2. The length of the CDR3 is 14 residues. V was clipped by 4 bases and J by 4 bases; unmatched bases: 0. The V gene's germline CDR1 is MNHNS and CDR2 SASEGT. CDR3: CASSASGGTGELFF. The CDR3 nucleotides are TGTGCCAGCAGTGCTAGCGGGGGCACCGGGGAGCTGTTTTTT.